Following are 21 T cell receptor beta chains from one sample sequenced in a study of cytomegalovirus exposure and HLA in healthy donors. The PCR used 60 Vbeta and 13 Jbeta primers. Profiled with immunoSEQ multiplex PCR; TCRdb holds only in-frame clones, not every one. The repertoire holds some 200,000 clones, with around four fifths as singletons. Sequencing was carried out using PBMCs. All receptors derive from a woman aged 50 to 60 in good health and CMV-seropositive.

The J gene is TRBJ2-1, the V gene TRBV30; D is possibly TRBD2 (6 bases). This CDR3 comprises 13 residues. Germline V CDR1 and CDR2: GTSNPN, SVGIG (reference sequence). Trimming took 5 bases from V and 7 from J, leaving 15 bases between them. The CDR3 bases are TGTGCCTGGGGAACGGGACTCCTAAATGAGCAGTTCTTC. It translates to CAWGTGLLNEQFF.

This chain connects TRBV5-4 to TRBJ2-7, with 8 positions matching TRBD2. The V gene's germline CDR1 is SGHNT and CDR2 YYREEE (reference sequence). The CDR3 totals 14 residues. Unmatched junction bases numbered 10, after V lost 4 bases and J lost 7 bases. The CDR3: CASSDMRAGVEQYF. DNA of the CDR3: TGTGCCAGCAGCGACATGAGAGCGGGAGTTGAGCAGTACTTC. Supplemented by reference TRBV5-4 and TRBJ2-7, the full variable domain reads ETGVTQSPTHLIKTRGQQVTLRCSSQSGHNTVSWYQQALGQGPQFIFQYYREEENGRGNFPPRFSGLQFPNYSSELNVNALELDDSALYLCASSDMRAGVEQYFGPGTRLTVT.

In this sample, this clone turned up once. The CDR3 nucleotides read TGCGCCAGCAGCCAAGATGGGCCCGGGGTCGGTGGAAACACCATATATTTT. It yields the protein CASSQDGPGVGGNTIYF. This chain connects TRBV4-3 to TRBJ1-3; D remains unclear. CDR1 is LGHNA and CDR2 is YSLEER in the germline V gene. The CDR3 covers 17 residues. V gave up 0 bases and J gave up 3 bases, with 15 bases separating them.

The rearrangement joins TRBV7-2 to TRBJ1-5; a possible D gene is TRBD1 (5 bases). Germline values: CDR1 SGHTA, CDR2 FQGNSA. V was clipped by 5 bases and J by 9 bases, with 20 bases between them. This CDR3 has 15 residues. The CDR3 region is CASSRGATDLRPQHF. DNA of the CDR3: TGTGCCAGCAGCCGCGGGGCAACGGACCTTCGGCCCCAGCATTTT.

The chain carries TRBV6-6 and TRBJ1-2; D is ambiguous. Deletions cut 0 bases from V and 0 bases from J, with 11 bases between. Looked up from germline, CDR1 is MNHNY and CDR2 is SVGAGI (reference sequence). The CDR3 totals 16 residues. The chain's CDR3 is CASSYSMISANYGYTF. DNA of the CDR3: TGTGCCAGCAGTTACTCGATGATCTCAGCTAACTATGGCTACACCTTC.

The V call is TRBV2, the J call TRBJ2-7; a weak D match, TRBD2 (7 bases). The CDR3 length is 13 residues. Trimming pared 6 bases from V and 6 bases from J, leaving 15 bases between. CDR1 and CDR2 from the germline V gene are SNHLY and FYNNEI. CDR3: CASRGGGGSEQYF. CDR3 nucleotides: TGTGCCAGCAGGGGCGGGGGCGGCTCCGAGCAGTACTTC.

DNA of the CDR3: TGTGCCAGCTCGACTGGGGGGAACGGCTACACCTTC. This encodes CASSTGGNGYTF. V is TRBV13 and J is TRBJ1-2, with D possibly matching TRBD1 (5 bases). The CDR3 spans 12 residues. Trimming left V 8 bases short and J 8 bases short, with 15 bases between. CDR1 is PRHDT and CDR2 is FYEKMQ in the germline V gene (reference sequence).

The genes are TRBV5-4 and TRBJ2-7; tentatively, D is TRBD1 (5 bases). Germline CDR1 SGHNT, CDR2 YYREEE (reference sequence). This CDR3 is 14 amino acids long. With 3 bases removed from V and 0 bases from J, the gap between germline ends came to 10 bases. CDR3 loop: CASSSHRLSYEQYF. Written as DNA, the CDR3 is TGTGCCAGCAGCTCTCACAGGCTCTCCTACGAGCAGTACTTC. The full variable domain, in which reference TRBV5-4 and TRBJ2-7 provide the parts outside the CDR3, is ETGVTQSPTHLIKTRGQQVTLRCSSQSGHNTVSWYQQALGQGPQFIFQYYREEENGRGNFPPRFSGLQFPNYSSELNVNALELDDSALYLCASSSHRLSYEQYFGPGTRLTVT.

The chain links TRBV19 to TRBJ1-1; D is possibly TRBD1 (6 bases). Germline lookup yields CDR1 LNHDA and CDR2 SQIVND (reference sequence). The CDR3 is made up of 13 amino acids. Trimming pared 3 bases from V and 4 bases from J, leaving 9 bases between. The CDR3 DNA is TGTGCCAGTAGTATCGAGGGGGTCACTGAAGCTTTCTTT. Encoded protein: CASSIEGVTEAFF. Complete variable domain (other parts from reference TRBV19 and TRBJ1-1): DGGITQSPKYLFRKEGQNVTLSCEQNLNHDAMYWYRQDPGQGLRLIYYSQIVNDFQKGDIAEGYSVSREKKESFPLTVTSAQKNPTAFYLCASSIEGVTEAFFGQGTRLTVV.

The J gene is TRBJ1-5, the V gene TRBV11-2; 7 bases map to TRBD1. Trimming removed 5 bases from V and 0 bases from J; junction bases left unmatched: 7. There are 16 residues in the CDR3. Looked up from germline, CDR1 is SGHAT and CDR2 is FQNNGV. As DNA, the CDR3 is TGTGCCAGCAGCGCCAGGGACAGTTATAGCAATCAGCCCCAGCATTTT. This translates into CASSARDSYSNQPQHF.

This chain uses TRBV28 with TRBJ1-5; 9 nucleotides line up with TRBD1. This CDR3 is 17 amino acids long. CDR1 and CDR2 from the germline V gene are MDHEN and SYDVKM. Losses at the gene ends were 2 bases for V and 5 bases for J; bases not matched to a gene: 10. The CDR3 region has the DNA TGTGCCAGCAGTTTACCCCTGGGACAGGGCCCAGATCAGCCCCAGCATTTT. Translation: CASSLPLGQGPDQPQHF.

The CDR3 coding sequence is TGTGCCAGTACCGAACAGAGGGGGTTTTACACTGAAGCTTTCTTT. Its translation is CASTEQRGFYTEAFF. V and J are TRBV19 and TRBJ1-1; maybe TRBD1 (6 bases). V was clipped by 7 bases and J by 3 bases, with 18 bases between them. This CDR3 comprises 15 residues. Germline V gene lookup returns CDR1 LNHDA and CDR2 SQIVND (reference sequence).

The V and J genes are TRBV11-2 and TRBJ2-5; perhaps TRBD2 as D (5 bases). Germline CDR1 SGHAT, CDR2 FQNNGV. Trimming cost V 4 bases and J 11 bases, with 17 bases left between them. This CDR3 region has 13 residues. The chain's CDR3 is CASSSRTPTGQYF. The CDR3 DNA is TGTGCCAGCAGCTCCCGGACCCCTACGGGACAGTACTTC.

J is TRBJ2-3 and V is TRBV27; the match to TRBD2 covers 11 bases. Trimming cost V 5 bases and J 3 bases; bases outside gene matches: 10. Germline values: CDR1 MNHEY, CDR2 SMNVEV (reference sequence). This CDR3 contains 17 residues. In nucleotides, the CDR3 is TGTGCCAGCAGTCTTTCGTGGCTAGCGGGAGGTACAGATACGCAGTATTTT. Protein sequence: CASSLSWLAGGTDTQYF.

V and J are TRBV7-9 and TRBJ1-2; the match to TRBD1 covers 8 bases. Looked up from germline, CDR1 is SEHNR and CDR2 is FQNEAQ (reference sequence). After removal of 2 bases from V and 5 bases from J, the junction contained 4 bases not matched to a gene. This CDR3 spans 14 amino acids. The CDR3 protein is CASSLLDRDYGYTF. CDR3 nucleotides: TGTGCCAGCAGCTTATTGGACAGGGATTATGGCTACACCTTC.

V usage is TRBV28 and J usage is TRBJ2-7, with 10 bases identical to TRBD2. J lost 1 base, V lost 6 bases, and 9 bases had no gene match. Germline values: CDR1 MDHEN, CDR2 SYDVKM. The CDR3 is 16 residues long. In DNA, the CDR3 is TGTGCCAGCAGCCAACCGGGACTAGCGAAATCCTACGAGCAGTACTTC. Protein sequence: CASSQPGLAKSYEQYF.

The chain carries TRBV2 and TRBJ1-1; D remains ambiguous. V lost 7 bases, J lost 4 bases, and 16 bases lay in between. CDR3 length equals 14 residues. CDR1 and CDR2 from the germline V gene are SNHLY and FYNNEI. CDR3 DNA sequence: TGTGCCAGCACCCTGGCCGAAACGGGCACTGAAGCTTTCTTT. This codes for CASTLAETGTEAFF. Looking up the rest from reference TRBV2 and TRBJ1-1 gives the full variable domain: EPEVTQTPSHQVTQMGQEVILRCVPISNHLYFYWYRQILGQKVEFLVSFYNNEISEKSEIFDDQFSVERPDGSNFTLKIRSTKLEDSAMYFCASTLAETGTEAFFGQGTRLTVV.

As to this clone: Other nucleotide sequences from this sample produce the same CDR3. The V and J genes are TRBV28 and TRBJ2-7, with 9 bases aligning to TRBD1. This CDR3 has 13 amino acids. J lost 6 bases, V lost 6 bases, and 6 bases had no gene match. CDR1 and CDR2 (germline): MDHEN, SYDVKM. The CDR3 sequence: CASSPGQGGEQYF. The CDR3 DNA is TGTGCCAGCAGCCCGGGACAGGGCGGCGAGCAGTACTTC. The complete variable domain, with remaining parts taken from reference TRBV28 and TRBJ2-7, reads DVKVTQSSRYLVKRTGEKVFLECVQDMDHENMFWYRQDPGLGLRLIYFSYDVKMKEKGDIPEGYSVSREKKERFSLILESASTNQTSMYLCASSPGQGGEQYFGPGTRLTVT.

This clone was observed a single time. The V call is TRBV12-5, the J call TRBJ2-5; tentatively, D is TRBD2 (6 bases). Germline loops: CDR1 LGHNT, CDR2 FRNRAP. V lost 9 bases and J lost 5, with 16 bases in between. The CDR3 is 13 amino acids. The CDR3 DNA is TGTGCTAGCCGGGGAGGCCTAGAGGAGACCCAGTACTTC. Its translation is CASRGGLEETQYF.

The V call is TRBV28, the J call TRBJ1-5; 8 nucleotides match TRBD1. CDR1 is MDHEN, CDR2 SYDVKM, per germline. The V gene end was trimmed by 5 bases and the J gene end by 7 bases; junction bases not matched to a gene: 7. This CDR3 is 14 amino acids long. Here the CDR3 reads CASSLKTGVQPQHF. As DNA, the CDR3 is TGTGCCAGCAGTCTGAAGACAGGGGTCCAGCCCCAGCATTTT. The full variable domain, completed using reference TRBV28 and TRBJ1-5, is DVKVTQSSRYLVKRTGEKVFLECVQDMDHENMFWYRQDPGLGLRLIYFSYDVKMKEKGDIPEGYSVSREKKERFSLILESASTNQTSMYLCASSLKTGVQPQHFGDGTRLSIL.

The V and J genes are TRBV10-3 and TRBJ2-5, with D tentatively TRBD2 (7 bases). This CDR3 region has 17 residues. Germline V gene lookup returns CDR1 ENHRY and CDR2 SYGVKD. The V end was cut by 10 bases, the J end by 5 bases, with 29 bases between. CDR3 nucleotide sequence: TGTGCCACCCGGGGGGCTAGCGTCTCGGGAGGACGGGAGACCCAGTACTTC. This translates into CATRGASVSGGRETQYF.